The 7 T cell receptor beta chains below come from one sample, sequenced in a study of shared clonotypes between healthy human individuals. The assay was immunoSEQ multiplex PCR, and TCRdb's table has in-frame clones only and misses some. Of over 2 million clones in the sample, roughly 92% were seen once. Sequences were obtained from naive CD4+ T cells from PBMCs. Subset indicated: CD45RA+ positively selected. The receptors shown here come from a man between 18 and 35 years old in good health. Some clones in this sample may be carry-over from other donors' samples.

The genes are TRBV30 and TRBJ1-4; D gene ambiguous. This CDR3 is built from 13 residues. V lost 2 bases and J 3 bases, leaving 7 bases between the germline ends. Germline assignment: CDR1 GTSNPN and CDR2 SVGIG (reference sequence). The CDR3, as DNA: TGTGCCTGGAGTTTAGGGTCTAATGAAAAACTGTTTTTT. This encodes CAWSLGSNEKLFF.

Note on this clone: Other DNA sequences in this sample translate to the same CDR3. This chain connects TRBV2 to TRBJ2-1, with 11 positions matching TRBD2. J lost 4 bases, V lost 6 bases, and 2 bases had no gene match. The germline V gene encodes CDR1 SNHLY and CDR2 FYNNEI. This CDR3 comprises 14 residues. For the CDR3, the DNA is TGTGCCAGCAGCGGACTAGCGGGTTACAATGAGCAGTTCTTC. This codes for CASSGLAGYNEQFF.

This chain uses TRBV5-4 with TRBJ1-2, with 10 nucleotides matching TRBD1. Unmatched junction bases numbered 5, after V lost 3 bases and J lost 6 bases. Looked up from germline, CDR1 is SGHNT and CDR2 is YYREEE (reference sequence). This CDR3 is 14 amino acids long. The CDR3 DNA reads as TGTGCCAGCAGCTCTGACAGGGGGCGGGATGGCTACACCTTC. It yields the protein CASSSDRGRDGYTF.

The chain links TRBV28 to TRBJ2-1; 12 nucleotides agree with TRBD2. The CDR3 loop spans 16 amino acids. Germline CDR1 reads MDHEN; CDR2 reads SYDVKM. J was trimmed by 6 bases and V by 7 bases; bases with no gene match: 10. CDR3 sequence (DNA): TGTGCCAGCACCCTACCGGGACTAGCGGGTTCCAATGAGCAGTTCTTC. Protein: CASTLPGLAGSNEQFF.

In the case of this clone: The sample has other DNA sequences that encode this CDR3 too. The chain recombines TRBV20-1 with TRBJ2-1; no definite D call. V was pared by 4 bases and J by 5 bases, with 3 bases between. Germline values: CDR1 DFQATT, CDR2 SNEGSKA (reference sequence). CDR3 length equals 10 residues. CDR3 nucleotide sequence: TGCAGTGCTAAGAACAATGAGCAGTTCTTC. This codes for CSAKNNEQFF.

The gene calls are TRBV2 and TRBJ2-1; 10 bases map to TRBD2. Germline trimming cut 5 bases from V and 6 bases from J; bases unmatched to any gene: 7. This CDR3 has 15 amino acids. The germline CDR1 and CDR2 sequences are SNHLY and FYNNEI. The CDR3, as DNA: TGTGCCAGCAGTCTCGAGCGGGAGGGGTTCAATGAGCAGTTCTTC. This encodes CASSLEREGFNEQFF.

For the CDR3, the DNA is TGTGCCACCAGCAGAGATGGGACAGGGGGCGTCAATCAGCCCCAGCATTTT. Its protein is CATSRDGTGGVNQPQHF. This rearrangement joins TRBV15 to TRBJ1-5; 12 nucleotides match TRBD1. There are 17 residues in the CDR3. Germline V gene data show CDR1 as LNHNV and CDR2 as YYDKDF (reference sequence). V shed 0 bases and J 3 bases; nucleotides not matched to a gene: 3.